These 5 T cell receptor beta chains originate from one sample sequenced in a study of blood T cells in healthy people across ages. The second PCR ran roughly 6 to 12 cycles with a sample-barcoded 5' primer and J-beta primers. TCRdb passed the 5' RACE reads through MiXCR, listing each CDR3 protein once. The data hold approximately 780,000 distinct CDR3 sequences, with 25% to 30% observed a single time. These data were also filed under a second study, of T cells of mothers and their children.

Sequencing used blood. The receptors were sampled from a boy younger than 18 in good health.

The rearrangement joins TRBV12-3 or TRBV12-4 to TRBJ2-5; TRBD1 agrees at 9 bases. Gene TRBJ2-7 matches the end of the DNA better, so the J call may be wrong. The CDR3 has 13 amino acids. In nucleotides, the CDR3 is TGTGCCAGCAGGGGGACAGGGATCTACGAGCAGTACTTC. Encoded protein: CASRGTGIYEQYF.

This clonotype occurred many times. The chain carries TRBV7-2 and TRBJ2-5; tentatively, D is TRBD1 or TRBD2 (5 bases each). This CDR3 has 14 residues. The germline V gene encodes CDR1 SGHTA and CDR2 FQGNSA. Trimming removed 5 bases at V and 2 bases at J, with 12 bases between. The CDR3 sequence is CASSPGRSQETQYF. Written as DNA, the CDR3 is TGTGCCAGCAGCCCGGGACGGAGTCAAGAGACCCAGTACTTC. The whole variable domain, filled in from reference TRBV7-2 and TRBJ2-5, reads GAGVSQSPSNKVTEKGKDVELRCDPISGHTALYWYRQSLGQGLEFLIYFQGNSAPDKSGLPSDRFSAERTGGSVSTLTIQRTQQEDSAVYLCASSPGRSQETQYFGPGTRLLVL.

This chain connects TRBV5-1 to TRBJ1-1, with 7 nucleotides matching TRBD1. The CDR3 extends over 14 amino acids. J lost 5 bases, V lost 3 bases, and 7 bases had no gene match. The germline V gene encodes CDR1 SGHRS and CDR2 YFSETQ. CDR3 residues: CASSSLQGRTEAFF. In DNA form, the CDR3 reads TGCGCCAGCAGCTCCTTACAGGGGCGAACTGAAGCTTTCTTT.

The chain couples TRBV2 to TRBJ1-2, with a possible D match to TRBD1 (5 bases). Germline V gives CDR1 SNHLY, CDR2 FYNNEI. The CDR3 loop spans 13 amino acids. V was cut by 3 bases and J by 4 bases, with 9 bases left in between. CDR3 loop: CASSEEGTYGYTF. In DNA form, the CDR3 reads TGTGCCAGCAGTGAGGAGGGGACCTATGGCTACACCTTC.

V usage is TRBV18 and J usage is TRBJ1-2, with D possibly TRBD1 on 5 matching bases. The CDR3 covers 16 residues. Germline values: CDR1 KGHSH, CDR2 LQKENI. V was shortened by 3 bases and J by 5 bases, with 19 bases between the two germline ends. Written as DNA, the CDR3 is TGTGCCAGCTCACCTAACTCGTTGGGGGACGGGTATGGCTACACCTTC. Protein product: CASSPNSLGDGYGYTF.